This record concerns one TCR beta chain sequence. This receptor's antigen is unknown. The input lacks base qualities; no much larger clone sits a single base away. The immunoSEQ Assay, a bias-controlled multiplex PCR, was used to amplify TCRbeta CDR3 regions from genomic DNA. The study's processing was this. Within the assay, amplification of reference gene primers was used to estimate how many nucleated cells each sample contained. To quantify the absolute abundance of each unique TCRbeta CDR3 rearrangement, sequence reads were collapsed and filtered. For each sample, productive Simpson clonality was calculated as the square root of Simpson's diversity index over productive rearrangements. TCRdb provides this immuneACCESS table in a form limited to in-frame rearrangements. Some clones are lacking; in checked studies, under half of them reflect an unresolved V gene, and why the rest are absent is not known. V, J and clone size derive from that table, while D and trimming were established from the DNA sequence. For this sample the table gives around 250,000 clones, of which roughly 86% were detected only once. The top ten clonotypes cover roughly 12% of the sample.

The data were obtained in a study of blood T cell repertoires in COVID-19 (dated by TCRdb to 2020 to 2022). In terms of the full investigation: Samples from collaborators originated in the United States, Italy and Spain and spanned both the acute and convalescent phases of COVID-19. The repertoires were released in a freely available public database meant as a resource for research on the immune response to SARS-CoV-2. Subjects who had been exposed to COVID-19, were actively infected with it, or had recovered from it provided the deeply sampled blood TCRbeta repertoires that made up the dataset. Where available, HLA class I and class II types were taken from metadata supplied by the sample provider and were not determined by assay-based typing. Nearly every sample came with metadata listing a de-identified subject ID, COVID-19 status, age in years and sex. The material from the prospective study consisted of cDNA or gDNA derived from T cells, B-cell-depleted T cells, or PBMCs. Samples came from the ongoing ImmuneRACE study (first 160 participants) plus 1,254 subjects from 6 global collaborators.

Collaborating institutions collected whole blood in K2EDTA tubes following their own protocols. For TCRbeta analysis, collaborator samples were shipped as frozen whole blood, as isolated PBMCs, or as DNA extracted from either sample type. Results and caveats for the whole study, not just this receptor: The amount of clinical and demographic metadata varied by source and participant and was provided uncurated.

Ends trimmed: V by 5 bases, J by 9 bases; bases unmatched to a gene: 8. The CDR1 and CDR2 encoded by the germline V gene are MDHEN and SYDVKM. From the cysteine through the phenylalanine, the CDR3 covers 13 amino acids. Here the CDR3 DNA is all that survives: 39 bases in frame from base 1. What was sequenced was peripheral blood. This sequence was found in an elderly man with acute or convalescent COVID-19. This receptor chain uses TRBV28 and TRBJ1-2; the junction holds 8 bases that match TRBD1. The sequenced DNA: TGTGCCAGCAGTCCGGACAGGGTTGTAAGCTACACCTTC. The encoded protein is CASSPDRVVSYTF.